The T cell receptor beta chain under discussion was sequenced for a study of blood T cells in healthy people across ages. This CDR3 is 15 amino acids long. CDR1 and CDR2 from the germline V gene are DFQATT and SNEGSKA (reference sequence). Extraction yielded at least 6 micrograms of total RNA per sample. With a J-beta primer mix and a sample-barcoded 5' primer, a second PCR ran about 6 to 11 cycles. Via MiXCR, TCRdb re-called the 5' RACE reads, giving one row per CDR3 protein. The sample consists of roughly 1,500,000 distinct CDR3 sequences, about 40% of them appearing once. This TCR came from a woman between 18 and 29 years old in good health. The chain is built from TRBV20-1 and TRBJ2-7; 10 positions agree with TRBD2. With the DNA end fitting TRBJ2-5 better, the J assignment may be wrong. Sequencing was performed on blood. CDR3 nucleotide sequence: TGCAGTGCTAAACCGCTAGCGGGAGATGGAGAGACCCAGTACTTC. Protein: CSAKPLAGDGETQYF.